This T cell receptor (beta chain) was identified in a study of CD8+ T cells in alopecia areata. There are a few counts of this clone. Its antigen is as yet unknown. Treatment defined: oral pan-JAK inhibitor, 5-10 mg twice daily. The investigators collected lesional scalp punch biopsies and peripheral blood from alopecia areata patients. Trimming cost V 7 bases and J 9 bases, with 22 bases left between them. Per germline, CDR1 SQVTM and CDR2 ANQGSEA. This CDR3 contains 14 residues. TCR sequencing used cDNA made by reverse transcription of extracted RNA. Profiled with immunoSEQ multiplex PCR; TCRdb holds only in-frame clones, not every one. The data contain 150,000 to 250,000 clones, 58% of them singletons. Study results and caveats: Scalp clonality, along with expanded CD8+ clones among the top 100, was significantly decreased by tofacitinib. Higher clonality was seen in lesional scalp than in normal scalp, especially in alopecia totalis/universalis. Many expanded lesional clones stayed in scalp and blood while on tofacitinib.

The chain uses TRBV29-1 and TRBJ2-1; D is undetermined. This specimen was CD4+ T cells sorted from blood, taken at week 24, from a patient treated with tofacitinib. The sequence was obtained from a human donor with alopecia areata. The CDR3 coding sequence is TGCAGCGCTCTACCGTCTGTACCGGCCCTTGAGCAGTTCTTC. Its translation: CSALPSVPALEQFF.